This T cell receptor (beta chain) derives from a study of cytotoxic CD8 clonotypes in ibrutinib-treated CLL. The wider study: Outcomes included some 25 partial and 2 complete responses; after median around 65 months, roughly 14 stayed remitted and 12 progressed.

Deletions cut 3 bases from V and 9 bases from J, with 14 bases between. The germline gives CDR1 MNHEY, CDR2 SMNVEV (reference sequence). The CDR3 runs 13 residues. The protocol was immunoSEQ multiplex PCR, while the TCRdb copy is restricted to in-frame clones and leaves out a portion. Of over 75,000 clones in the sample, 78% were seen once. The chain is built from TRBV27 and TRBJ2-5; D is unresolved. Material: PBMCs, obtained after 12 months of ibrutinib treatment. This receptor was obtained from a human donor with chronic lymphocytic leukemia. CDR3 DNA: TGTGCCAGCAGTTTTACCTCTTCGTGGGCCCAGTACTTC. The encoded protein is CASSFTSSWAQYF.